This TCR beta chain was identified in a study of blood T cell repertoires in COVID-19. Overall study: COVID-19 samples collected from the United States, Italy and Spain covered acute and convalescent phases.

The CDR3 covers 11 residues. V lost 3 bases and J 16 bases, leaving 12 bases between the germline ends. TCRdb keeps only in-frame clones here, not all; method: immunoSEQ multiplex PCR. The data show fewer than 300,000 clones, roughly 92% seen once. The J gene is TRBJ1-4, the V gene TRBV12-3 or TRBV12-4, with D possibly matching TRBD1 (5 bases). The clonotype comes from a woman aged 25-40 years with COVID-19, enrolled during active disease. Material: peripheral blood. The CDR3 here is CASSFGGLAFF. The CDR3, as DNA: TGTGCCAGCAGTTTCGGGGGATTGGCGTTTTTT.